This T cell receptor (beta chain) was sequenced for a study of blood T cell repertoires in COVID-19. The V end lost 8 bases, the J end lost 4 bases, and 8 bases lay between the germline ends. The CDR3 is 10 amino acids. Germline assignment: CDR1 SQVTM and CDR2 ANQGSEA. The method was immunoSEQ multiplex PCR; TCRdb's version includes in-frame clones alone and lacks a portion of them. The sample contains around 230,000 clones, approximately 78% of which appear only once. The sequence was collected from a middle-aged man who had recovered from COVID-19. This rearrangement joins TRBV29-1 to TRBJ1-1; possible D gene TRBD1, 6 bases. Sequencing was performed on PBMCs or T cells enriched from blood (not recorded which). The CDR3 DNA reads as TGCAGCCTAGGGGGCACTGAAGCTTTCTTT. It codes for CSLGGTEAFF.